What follows describes a single T cell receptor (beta chain). There is no known antigen for this receptor. There are no base qualities to consult, and no much larger clone falls within one base. This specimen comes from a study of CD8 T cells in Susac syndrome (dated by TCRdb to between 2019 and 2020). Describing the broader study: The study used repertoire sequencing to test whether antigen drove CD8+ T cell activation and differentiation in Susac syndrome. The clonality of the CD8+ T cell repertoire was compared across approximately 12 healthy donors, some 14 Susac syndrome patients and fewer than 16 multiple sclerosis patients. What the research found in general, with its limitations: The number of individuals in the TCR sequencing and HLA analysis was recognized as being relatively small.

The CDR3, from cysteine to phenylalanine, totals 14 residues. Of all the DNA, just the CDR3 is kept, 42 bases in frame from base 1. CDR1 and CDR2 are drawn from the germline V gene: MNHEY, SVGEGT. V loses 7 bases of germline sequence and J loses 0 bases, and the interval between the two ends is 10 bases. Peripheral blood CD8+ and CD4+ T cells from healthy donors, Susac syndrome patients and multiple sclerosis patients were profiled using high-throughput TCR beta sequencing. The multiple sclerosis controls were treatment-naive patients who had stable or active relapsing-remitting disease and met the revised McDonald criteria. Bulk CD8+ and CD4+ T cells were purified magnetically by negative isolation, whereas CD8+ TEMRA cells were enriched by FACS. Blood was drawn into EDTA tubes, processed within 24 hours, and PBMCs were isolated by density gradient centrifugation. PBMCs intended for TCR sequencing were frozen in liquid nitrogen and were later thawed in a 37 degrees C water bath. A purity of at least 90% was achieved for sorted or isolated CD4+, CD8+ and CD8+ TEMRA cells.

RNA was extracted using the RNeasy kit, and roughly 0.45 to 1 microgram was reverse transcribed with random hexamers. TCR beta CDR3 regions were amplified with the immunoSEQ multiplex PCR assay covering 54 Vbeta and 13 Jbeta segments. Bias from PCR amplification was corrected by using a synthetic template baseline for primer optimization and for computational correction. As for the original processing: Reads were assigned to V, D and J genes according to IMGT and analyzed in immunoSEQ Analyzer, with only productive sequences retained. Clonality was computed as one minus Shannon entropy normalized by log2 of the number of productive unique sequences. For each patient and control, public and private clones were evaluated within the 100 most prevalent clones. Susac-specific clones were defined as absent from healthy and MS cohorts, 850 to 1,300 published viral clones and other ImmuneACCESS disease sequences. The raw public reads went through TCRdb reprocessing: fastp at Q25, MiXCR clone calling, in-frame beta chains kept. Under each unique CDR3 protein, matching rows form one entry showing the most common genes and DNA. Here the V and J calls rest on TCRdb's processing, not on the authors' analysis. This sample has some 300,000 distinct CDR3 sequences in its table, and approximately 85% of those were observed once. The ten largest make up roughly 0.21% of the sample.

Material for sequencing was CD8+ T cells from PBMCs. The receptor was isolated from a human donor with multiple sclerosis. This chain is built from TRBV6-2 or TRBV6-3 and TRBJ2-1; the D gene is tentatively TRBD1 or TRBD2, each matching 5 bases. The DNA sequence is as follows: TGTGCCAGCAACCCAGGGAGCTCCTACAATGAGCAGTTCTTC. Translated, it reads CASNPGSSYNEQFF.